The present entry profiles one TCR beta chain with its context. The target antigen is unknown. Profiled with immunoSEQ multiplex PCR; TCRdb holds only in-frame clones, not every one. The sample lists some 76,000 clones, over 80% seen once, with 1.5% to 2% in the top ten. The data were obtained in a study of OX40 agonist ivuxolimab in advanced cancers. The overall study: As their treatment, patients were administered ivuxolimab, an agonistic anti-OX40 (CD134) antibody. People in dose escalation had one of these cancers: hepatocellular carcinoma, melanoma, renal cell or head and neck cancer.

Notes on the study in general: No determination was made of the antigen specificity of the expanded peripheral T cells.

Looked up from germline, CDR1 is MNHNS and CDR2 is SASEGT. With 4 bases clipped from V and 3 bases from J, the junction kept 4 bases outside the gene matches. This CDR3 is 14 amino acids long. This TCR derives from an adult with an advanced solid tumor such as melanoma, head and neck, liver or kidney cancer. The source was CD4+ or CD8+ T cells sorted from blood, collected in a trial of the OX40 agonist ivuxolimab. This rearrangement joins TRBV6-1 to TRBJ1-2, with TRBD1 matching over 8 bases. The CDR3 coding sequence is TGTGCCAGCAGTGGACAGGGGTCCTACTATGGCTACACCTTC. It is translated as CASSGQGSYYGYTF.